What follows are 12 T cell receptor beta chains derived from one specimen sequenced in a study of shared clonotypes between healthy human individuals. The repertoire was sequenced with immunoSEQ multiplex PCR; TCRdb's copy has only in-frame clones and lacks some. The repertoire holds 2 million to 2.5 million clones, with 93% as singletons. The sequenced sample was naive CD4+ T cells from PBMCs. Subset of the sample: CD45RA+ positively selected. The receptors here all came from a man aged 18 to 29 in good health. Some clones in this sample may be carry-over from other donors' samples.

This clone was detected only once. The chain has TRBV15 and TRBJ2-6; D might be TRBD1 (5 bases). Germline V gene lookup returns CDR1 LNHNV and CDR2 YYDKDF (reference sequence). The V end lost 6 bases, the J end lost 0 bases, and 9 bases lay between the germline ends. The CDR3 contains 15 residues. CDR3 coding DNA: TGTGCCACCAGTACAGGTAACTCTGGGGCCAACGTCCTGACTTTC. Translation: CATSTGNSGANVLTF.

The chain uses TRBV4-3 and TRBJ1-2; no reliable D call. The CDR3 extends over 16 amino acids. The V end was cut by 1 base, the J end by 0 bases, with 12 bases between. Germline V gene lookup returns CDR1 LGHNA and CDR2 YSLEER. In DNA, the CDR3 is TGCGCCAGCAGCCAAGGTAGCCAGCCCTCTAACTATGGCTACACCTTC. Amino acids: CASSQGSQPSNYGYTF.

This chain joins TRBV19 and TRBJ2-7; D not resolved. Germline lookup yields CDR1 LNHDA and CDR2 SQIVND (reference sequence). This CDR3 comprises 15 residues. Trimming stripped 3 bases from V and 3 bases from J, with 15 bases between. In nucleotides, the CDR3 is TGTGCCAGTAGTATTGCTGCTTCGGGTGGCTACGAGCAGTACTTC. Its protein is CASSIAASGGYEQYF.

V and J are TRBV5-1 and TRBJ1-1; D possibly corresponds to TRBD1 (6 bases). Per the germline V gene, CDR1 is SGHRS and CDR2 is YFSETQ. Between the trimmed V and J ends, which lost 4 bases and 5 bases, there was a span of 18 bases. CDR3 length: 15 residues. In DNA form, the CDR3 reads TGCGCCAGCAGCCCGCCCGCAAAAGGGGGGACTGAAGCTTTCTTT. Its protein product is CASSPPAKGGTEAFF.

This chain's CDR3 is CSVANRGGEQYF. The CDR3 nucleotides read TGCAGCGTTGCCAACAGGGGGGGCGAGCAGTACTTC. The genes are TRBV29-1 and TRBJ2-7, with TRBD1 as a possible D gene (8 bases). Trimming stripped 4 bases from V and 6 bases from J, with 13 bases between. CDR1 and CDR2 from the germline V gene are SQVTM and ANQGSEA. The length of the CDR3 is 12 residues.

V gene TRBV5-4 combines with J gene TRBJ2-7; D may correspond to TRBD1 or TRBD2 (5 bases each). Germline CDR1 is SGHNT and CDR2 is YYREEE (reference sequence). Between the trimmed V and J ends, which lost 1 base and 3 bases, there was a span of 14 bases. CDR3 length: 15 residues. The CDR3 sequence: CASSLSVGEFYEQYF. For the CDR3, the DNA is TGTGCCAGCAGCTTGAGTGTGGGGGAGTTCTACGAGCAGTACTTC.

The chain couples TRBV19 to TRBJ1-2; D is possibly TRBD1 (6 bases). This CDR3 spans 13 amino acids. Germline V CDR1 and CDR2: LNHDA, SQIVND (reference sequence). V was cut by 4 bases and J by 5 bases, with 11 bases left in between. DNA for the CDR3: TGTGCCAGTAGTAAAGGACAGATATATGGCTACACCTTC. It yields the protein CASSKGQIYGYTF.

V usage is TRBV18 and J usage is TRBJ1-4; 7 positions match TRBD1. Germline-derived CDR1 and CDR2 are KGHSH and LQKENI. Germline trimming cut 5 bases from V and 6 bases from J; bases unmatched to any gene: 9. This CDR3 is built from 15 residues. CDR3 in amino acids: CASSSMTGRDEKLFF. CDR3 nucleotides: TGTGCCAGCTCATCAATGACAGGGCGGGATGAAAAACTGTTTTTT.

The chain links TRBV6-6 to TRBJ2-7, with 10 bases matching TRBD2. The CDR3 is made up of 14 amino acids. J lost 7 bases, V lost 6 bases, and 9 bases had no gene match. The germline V gene has CDR1 MNHNY and CDR2 SVGAGI (reference sequence). CDR3 sequence reads: CASRPTSGTLEQYF. The CDR3 DNA follows: TGTGCCAGCAGGCCTACTAGCGGGACCCTTGAGCAGTACTTC.

The chain joins TRBV15 to TRBJ2-5; a weak D match, TRBD2 (6 bases). The germline CDR1 and CDR2 sequences are LNHNV and YYDKDF (reference sequence). The CDR3 totals 17 residues. V dropped 1 base and J dropped 4 bases, with 19 bases sitting between them. The CDR3 spells CATSRGLAMMDGETQYF. The CDR3 region has the DNA TGTGCCACCAGCAGAGGCCTAGCGATGATGGATGGAGAGACCCAGTACTTC.

V and J are TRBV5-4 and TRBJ1-2, with D uncertain. This CDR3 has 13 residues. V lost 0 bases, J lost 0 bases, and 3 bases lay in between. Germline V CDR1 and CDR2: SGHNT, YYREEE (reference sequence). The CDR3 DNA sequence: TGTGCCAGCAGCTTGGACCCTAACTATGGCTACACCTTC. It specifies CASSLDPNYGYTF.

This clone was found once. The chain links TRBV7-6 to TRBJ1-3; possible D gene TRBD1, 6 bases. The V end lost 0 bases, the J end lost 0 bases, and 9 bases lay between the germline ends. Looked up from germline, CDR1 is SGHVS and CDR2 is FNYEAQ. The length of the CDR3 is 16 residues. Written as DNA, the CDR3 is TGTGCCAGCAGCTTAGCGGACAGAGCCTCTGGAAACACCATATATTTT. It yields the protein CASSLADRASGNTIYF.